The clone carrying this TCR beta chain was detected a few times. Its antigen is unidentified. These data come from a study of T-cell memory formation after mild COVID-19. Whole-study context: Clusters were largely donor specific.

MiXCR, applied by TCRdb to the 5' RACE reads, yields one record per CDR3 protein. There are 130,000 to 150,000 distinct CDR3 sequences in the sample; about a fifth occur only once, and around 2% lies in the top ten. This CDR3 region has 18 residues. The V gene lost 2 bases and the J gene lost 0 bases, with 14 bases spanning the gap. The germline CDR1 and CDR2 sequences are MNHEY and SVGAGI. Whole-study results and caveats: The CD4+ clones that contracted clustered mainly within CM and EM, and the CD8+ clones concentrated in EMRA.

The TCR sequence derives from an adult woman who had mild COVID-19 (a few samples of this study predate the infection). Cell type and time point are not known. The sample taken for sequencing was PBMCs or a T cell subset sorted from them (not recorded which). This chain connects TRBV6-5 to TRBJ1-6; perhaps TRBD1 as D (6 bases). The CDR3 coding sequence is TGTGCCAGCAGTTACCGGGCAACAGGGAGCTCCTATAATTCACCCCTCCACTTT. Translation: CASSYRATGSSYNSPLHF.